The rows below give T cell receptor beta chains drawn from one sample of a study of CD8 T cells in Susac syndrome. Each CDR3 protein gets one entry after TCRdb re-called the immunoSEQ multiplex PCR reads with MiXCR. Of roughly 130,000 distinct CDR3 sequences listed, 95% were seen once; the top ten hold about 0.11%. Material for sequencing was CD4+ T cells from PBMCs. These receptors were obtained from a human donor with multiple sclerosis. Both conserved end residues are part of each CDR3. A D gene is named only where the DNA matches it firmly. The listing skips clone size in some rows; elsewhere it reads once, few, many or a size class.

v_gene	abundance	len	d_gene	j_gene	CDR3aa	CDR3nt
TRBV2	.	13	TRBD1	TRBJ1-2	CASEVGGSNGYTF	TGTGCCAGCGAAGTAGGGGGCTCCAATGGCTACACCTTC
TRBV9	.	18	TRBD1	TRBJ2-1	CASSVGSGTGGSHNEQFF	TGTGCCAGCAGCGTAGGGAGTGGGACAGGGGGTTCTCACAATGAGCAGTTCTTC
TRBV29-1	.	13	.	TRBJ1-2	CSVEPQTGNGYTF	TGCAGCGTTGAACCACAGACGGGGAATGGCTACACCTTC
TRBV20-1	.	13	.	TRBJ1-1	CSARDYRDTEAFF	TGCAGTGCTAGAGATTACAGGGACACTGAAGCTTTCTTT
TRBV18	.	14	TRBD1	TRBJ2-7	CASSPRQGIYEQYF	TGTGCCAGCTCACCACGACAGGGGATCTACGAGCAGTACTTC
TRBV5-5	.	15	.	TRBJ1-5	CASSLADRIHQPQHF	TGTGCCAGCAGCTTGGCGGACAGAATCCATCAGCCCCAGCATTTT
TRBV2	.	13	TRBD2	TRBJ2-2	CASKRGSTGELFF	TGTGCCAGCAAGCGGGGAAGCACCGGGGAGCTGTTTTTT
TRBV2	.	15	.	TRBJ1-4	CASSRRQALNEKLFF	TGTGCCAGCAGTAGGAGACAGGCCCTTAATGAAAAACTGTTTTTT
TRBV30	once	13	TRBD1	TRBJ2-7	CALNRGQGSHQYF	TGTGCCCTAAACCGGGGACAGGGATCGCATCAGTACTTC
TRBV15	once	14	.	TRBJ2-1	CATSRDRVQGQQFF	TGTGCCACCAGCAGAGATCGAGTTCAGGGTCAGCAGTTCTTC
TRBV6-2/TRBV6-3	.	13	.	TRBJ2-7	CASRKTGHYEQYF	TGTGCCAGCAGGAAGACAGGACACTACGAGCAGTACTTC
TRBV12-3/TRBV12-4	.	15	TRBD2	TRBJ2-5	CASSSHSGGLETQYF	TGTGCCAGCAGTTCGCATAGCGGGGGTTTGGAGACCCAGTACTTC
TRBV5-6	.	15	TRBD2	TRBJ2-1	CASSPPGLAVNEQFF	TGTGCCAGCAGCCCACCGGGACTAGCGGTTAATGAGCAGTTCTTC
TRBV28	.	12	.	TRBJ2-3	CASSWAYNTQYF	TGTGCCAGCAGCTGGGCGTATAATACGCAGTATTTT
TRBV7-2	.	14	.	TRBJ1-2	CASSQGTSNYGYTF	TGTGCCAGCAGCCAGGGGACCTCTAACTATGGCTACACCTTC
TRBV30	.	12	TRBD1	TRBJ1-4	CACPGQGASQVF	TGTGCCTGTCCGGGACAGGGGGCCTCCCAGGTATTT
TRBV11-2	.	15	TRBD1	TRBJ2-1	CASSRDRGEYNEQFF	TGTGCCAGCAGCCGGGACAGGGGGGAATACAATGAGCAGTTCTTC
TRBV7-2	few	11	.	TRBJ1-4	CASSLSEKLFF	TGTGCCAGCAGCTTAAGTGAAAAACTGTTTTTT
TRBV2	.	13	.	TRBJ1-5	CASSVRGVQPQHF	TGTGCCAGCAGTGTGCGAGGAGTTCAGCCCCAGCATTTT
TRBV5-4	.	13	.	TRBJ1-2	CASSEEGRRHYTF	TGTGCCAGCAGCGAAGAGGGACGCCGGCATTACACCTTC